This T cell receptor beta chain was sequenced for a study of cytomegalovirus exposure and HLA in healthy donors. The PCR employed 60 Vbeta primers together with 13 Jbeta primers. Profiled with immunoSEQ multiplex PCR; TCRdb holds only in-frame clones, not every one. The sample includes 110,000 to 150,000 clones, 75% to 80% of them seen just once. Remarks on this clone: Its target is not known.

The ends were cut back, 0 bases at V and 0 bases at J, with 8 bases in the middle. Looked up from germline, CDR1 is SGHDN and CDR2 is FVKESK. The CDR3 runs 16 residues. Study results and limitations: The sole available immune exposure information was CMV serostatus. Both high specificity and high sensitivity reportedly marked the classifier's diagnosis of cytomegalovirus status.

The TCR was taken from a male donor in good health and CMV-seronegative. The chain employs TRBV14 and TRBJ1-4; D is unresolved. Material for sequencing was PBMCs. The DNA for the CDR3 is TGTGCCAGCAGCCAAGAAGGTCGGGCAACTAATGAAAAACTGTTTTTT. Translated: CASSQEGRATNEKLFF.